Following are 23 T cell receptor beta chains from one sample sequenced in a study of brain metastases from non-small cell lung cancer. The repertoire was sequenced with immunoSEQ multiplex PCR; TCRdb's copy has only in-frame clones and lacks some. The sample yields approximately 2,500 clones, 84% seen once. Material: tissue from a brain metastasis. The receptor source for this set is a donor aged 40 or over with non-small cell lung cancer.

This clone was seen only once. One junction end does not reproduce the germline sequence, and a read error may be involved. The chain uses TRBV18 and TRBJ1-2; D gene unclear. The CDR3 covers 14 residues. Germline V CDR1 and CDR2: KGHSH, LQKENI. The CDR3 spells CASLPPGLRAGYTF. The CDR3 DNA is TGTGCCAGCTTACCACCGGGATTGCGGGCTGGCTACACCTTC. The full variable domain, with the rest looked up from reference TRBV18 and TRBJ1-2, is NAGVMQNPRHLVRRRGQEARLRCSPMKGHSHVYWYRQLPEEGLKFMVYLQKENIIDESGMPKERFSAEFPKEGPSILRIQQVVRGDSAAYFCASLPPGLRAGYTFGSGTRLTVV.

The rearrangement joins TRBV6-5 to TRBJ1-5; TRBD1 might be the D (6 bases). CDR1 MNHEY and CDR2 SVGAGI come from the germline V gene. V lost 5 bases and J lost 4, with 12 bases in between. CDR3 length: 14 residues. The CDR3 is CASSQDSLNQPQHF. CDR3 bases: TGTGCCAGCAGTCAGGACAGCCTAAATCAGCCCCAGCATTTT.

The rearrangement uses TRBV18 and TRBJ2-7; 9 bases are shared with TRBD1. Unmatched junction bases numbered 8, after V lost 2 bases and J lost 6 bases. Germline V gene data show CDR1 as KGHSH and CDR2 as LQKENI. CDR3 length equals 15 residues. The CDR3 DNA reads TGTGCCAGCTCACCATTAGGGACAGGGAAGGGCGAGCAGTACTTC. Its translation is CASSPLGTGKGEQYF.

The J gene is TRBJ2-1, the V gene TRBV15; D remains ambiguous. The germline CDR1 and CDR2 sequences are LNHNV and YYDKDF (reference sequence). The V end was cut by 3 bases, the J end by 5 bases, with 14 bases between. This CDR3 spans 15 amino acids. The CDR3 reads CATSSDSLQHNEQFF. The CDR3 DNA follows: TGTGCCACCAGCAGCGACTCCCTCCAACACAATGAGCAGTTCTTC. The whole variable domain, remainder taken from reference TRBV15 and TRBJ2-1, is DAMVIQNPRYQVTQFGKPVTLSCSQTLNHNVMYWYQQKSSQAPKLLFHYYDKDFNNEADTPDNFQSRRPNTSFCFLDIRSPGLGDTAMYLCATSSDSLQHNEQFFGPGTRLTVL.

This clone was recorded only once. This chain links TRBV6-1 with TRBJ1-6; D is perhaps TRBD1 (6 bases). The CDR3 totals 16 residues. Between the trimmed V and J ends, which lost 1 base and 10 bases, there was a span of 17 bases. Germline V lookup: CDR1 MNHNS, CDR2 SASEGT. The CDR3 DNA follows: TGTGCCAGCAGTGAAGGATTGGGGGGAGGGGGATCACCCCTCCACTTT. It is translated as CASSEGLGGGGSPLHF.

The rearrangement uses TRBV27 and TRBJ1-4; perhaps TRBD1 as D (6 bases). V was clipped by 0 bases and J by 7 bases, with 9 bases between them. The CDR3 has 14 amino acids. CDR1 MNHEY and CDR2 SMNVEV come from the germline V gene (reference sequence). CDR3 protein: CASSLSQGGEKLFF. The CDR3 DNA is TGTGCCAGCAGTTTATCACAGGGAGGTGAAAAACTGTTTTTT.

This clone was seen a few times. The J gene is TRBJ1-4, the V gene TRBV10-2; D gene unclear. The ends were cut back, 2 bases at V and 5 bases at J, with 12 bases in the middle. The length of the CDR3 is 15 residues. CDR1 and CDR2 (germline): WSHSY, SAAADI. CDR3 sequence reads: CASSEDPRGNEKLFF. CDR3 nucleotide sequence: TGCGCCAGCAGTGAGGACCCCCGTGGGAATGAAAAACTGTTTTTT.

This clone appeared a single time. The chain carries TRBV18 and TRBJ1-1; no reliable D call. Germline values: CDR1 KGHSH, CDR2 LQKENI. Trimming shortened V by 5 bases and J by 7 bases, and 11 bases separated the two germline ends. The CDR3 is 12 amino acids. CDR3 loop: CASSTGMLEAFF. The CDR3 DNA reads as TGTGCCAGCTCAACGGGGATGCTTGAAGCTTTCTTT.

The rearrangement uses TRBV19 and TRBJ2-4; 8 nucleotides line up with TRBD1. This CDR3 contains 17 residues. Germline CDR1 reads LNHDA; CDR2 reads SQIVND (reference sequence). V shed 1 base and J 6 bases; nucleotides not matched to a gene: 11. The chain's CDR3 is CASSIGRLGQGLNIQYF. The CDR3 region has the DNA TGTGCCAGTAGTATAGGCCGACTCGGACAGGGATTAAACATTCAGTACTTC. The full variable domain, rest sourced from reference TRBV19 and TRBJ2-4, is DGGITQSPKYLFRKEGQNVTLSCEQNLNHDAMYWYRQDPGQGLRLIYYSQIVNDFQKGDIAEGYSVSREKKESFPLTVTSAQKNPTAFYLCASSIGRLGQGLNIQYFGAGTRLSVL.

V is TRBV7-9 and J is TRBJ2-7, with 7 bases aligning to TRBD1. CDR3 length equals 16 residues. The germline gives CDR1 SEHNR, CDR2 FQNEAQ (reference sequence). Trimming removed 1 base from V and 0 bases from J; junction bases left unmatched: 6. The CDR3 nucleotides read TGTGCCAGCAGCTTAGTTGAGGACAGGAACTCCTACGAGCAGTACTTC. This translates into CASSLVEDRNSYEQYF.

The V and J genes are TRBV7-2 and TRBJ1-2, with 7 bases aligning to TRBD1. This CDR3 region has 13 residues. CDR1 SGHTA and CDR2 FQGNSA come from the germline V gene. Trimming removed 1 base from V and 5 bases from J; junction bases left unmatched: 1. Here the CDR3 DNA reads TGTGCCAGCAGCTTAGGGGGACAGTATGGCTACACCTTC. This translates into CASSLGGQYGYTF.

This chain uses TRBV5-1 with TRBJ1-1; 8 nucleotides align to TRBD1. Trimming took 4 bases from V and 8 from J; bases not matched to a gene: 13. The CDR3 length is 15 residues. Germline CDR1 reads SGHRS; CDR2 reads YFSETQ. CDR3 bases: TGCGCCAGCAGCACCCGGACAGGGACGGCGGGGGAAGCTTTCTTT. Translating gives CASSTRTGTAGEAFF.

The J gene is TRBJ2-1, the V gene TRBV6-5, with TRBD2 identical over 12 bases. V was clipped by 5 bases and J by 6 bases; unmatched bases: 5. The germline CDR1 and CDR2 sequences are MNHEY and SVGAGI. This CDR3 contains 15 residues. In DNA, the CDR3 is TGTGCCAGCAGTCGAGGACTAGCGGGACCCAATGAGCAGTTCTTC. The encoded protein is CASSRGLAGPNEQFF.

This chain uses TRBV10-3 with TRBJ1-1; 9 bases are shared with TRBD1. CDR1 ENHRY and CDR2 SYGVKD come from the germline V gene. V lost 2 bases and J lost 2; bases outside the gene matches: 6. This CDR3 spans 16 amino acids. The CDR3 region is CAISEPGTGINTEAFF. DNA of the CDR3: TGTGCCATCAGTGAGCCGGGGACAGGGATTAACACTGAAGCTTTCTTT.

The count of this clone is one. This chain joins TRBV5-1 and TRBJ2-5; a weak D match, TRBD1 (6 bases). The CDR3 has 15 residues. Germline V gives CDR1 SGHRS, CDR2 YFSETQ. V was trimmed by 6 bases and J by 5 bases, leaving 20 bases between them. The CDR3, as DNA: TGCGCCAGCACTCTTCTGCCAGGGGTATTGGAGACCCAGTACTTC. This sequence encodes CASTLLPGVLETQYF.

The chain uses TRBV7-2 and TRBJ2-3; TRBD2 matches at 12 bases. V lost 5 bases to trimming and J lost 2 bases; unmatched junction nucleotides: 8. Germline CDR1 and CDR2: SGHTA and FQGNSA. The CDR3 length is 17 residues. CDR3 amino acids: CASSVMRTSGVTDTQYF. In DNA form, the CDR3 reads TGTGCCAGCAGCGTAATGAGGACTAGCGGGGTCACAGATACGCAGTATTTT.

This chain uses TRBV5-6 with TRBJ1-2, with D hard to call. The CDR3 extends over 13 amino acids. Trimming removed 0 bases from V and 8 bases from J, with 11 bases in between. Germline assignment: CDR1 SGHDT and CDR2 YYEEEE. The CDR3 sequence: CASSLVRTGGYTF. CDR3 DNA sequence: TGTGCCAGCAGCTTGGTTCGGACGGGCGGCTACACCTTC. Combining the CDR3 with reference TRBV5-6 and TRBJ1-2 gives the whole variable domain DAGVTQSPTHLIKTRGQQVTLRCSPKSGHDTVSWYQQALGQGPQFIFQYYEEEERQRGNFPDRFSGHQFPNYSSELNVNALLLGDSALYLCASSLVRTGGYTFGSGTRLTVV.

The V and J genes are TRBV5-6 and TRBJ2-2; tentatively, D is TRBD2 (5 bases). CDR3 length: 15 amino acids. Germline V gene lookup returns CDR1 SGHDT and CDR2 YYEEEE. Between the trimmed V and J ends, which lost 4 bases and 4 bases, there was a span of 14 bases. The CDR3 reads CASSPPRGSTGELFF. CDR3 bases: TGTGCCAGCAGCCCCCCTCGAGGGAGCACCGGGGAGCTGTTTTTT.

The chain employs TRBV18 and TRBJ1-4; TRBD1 might be the D (6 bases). V lost 2 bases and J 8 bases, leaving 12 bases between the germline ends. The CDR3 spans 14 residues. Germline CDR1 and CDR2: KGHSH and LQKENI. The CDR3 here is CASSPNRDGEKLFF. The CDR3 DNA follows: TGTGCCAGCTCACCAAACAGGGATGGCGAAAAACTGTTTTTT.

The V gene is TRBV6-5, the J gene TRBJ2-6; D is undetermined. The CDR3 contains 15 residues. CDR1 and CDR2 from the germline V gene are MNHEY and SVGAGI. V was pared by 7 bases and J by 2 bases, with 12 bases between. The CDR3 loop is CASNNIGTGANVLTF. CDR3 coding DNA: TGTGCCAGCAATAATATAGGTACTGGGGCCAACGTCCTGACTTTC.

The genes are TRBV14 and TRBJ2-2; maybe TRBD2 (5 bases). Germline V gives CDR1 SGHDN, CDR2 FVKESK. The ends were cut back, 3 bases at V and 4 bases at J, with 12 bases in the middle. The CDR3 is 15 amino acids. CDR3 in amino acids: CASSQAAGGTGELFF. In DNA form, the CDR3 reads TGTGCCAGCAGCCAGGCGGCGGGCGGCACCGGGGAGCTGTTTTTT.

The V call is TRBV3-1 (or the pseudogene TRBV3-2), the J call TRBJ1-1; TRBD1 agrees at 8 bases. CDR1 is LGHDT and CDR2 is YNNKEL in the germline V gene (reference sequence). CDR3 size: 13 residues. V shed 4 bases and J 4 bases; nucleotides not matched to a gene: 2. Written as DNA, the CDR3 is TGTGCCAGCAGCCTACAGGGGGGCACTGAAGCTTTCTTT. Encoded protein: CASSLQGGTEAFF.

Comments on this clone: This specimen includes other DNA sequences encoding the same CDR3. V gene TRBV7-6 combines with J gene TRBJ2-7; D not certain. Deletions cut 1 base from V and 3 bases from J, with 7 bases between. CDR3 length equals 13 residues. Germline assignment: CDR1 SGHVS and CDR2 FNYEAQ. The CDR3 sequence is CASSLGPNYEQYF. As DNA, the CDR3 is TGTGCCAGCAGCTTAGGCCCGAACTACGAGCAGTACTTC.